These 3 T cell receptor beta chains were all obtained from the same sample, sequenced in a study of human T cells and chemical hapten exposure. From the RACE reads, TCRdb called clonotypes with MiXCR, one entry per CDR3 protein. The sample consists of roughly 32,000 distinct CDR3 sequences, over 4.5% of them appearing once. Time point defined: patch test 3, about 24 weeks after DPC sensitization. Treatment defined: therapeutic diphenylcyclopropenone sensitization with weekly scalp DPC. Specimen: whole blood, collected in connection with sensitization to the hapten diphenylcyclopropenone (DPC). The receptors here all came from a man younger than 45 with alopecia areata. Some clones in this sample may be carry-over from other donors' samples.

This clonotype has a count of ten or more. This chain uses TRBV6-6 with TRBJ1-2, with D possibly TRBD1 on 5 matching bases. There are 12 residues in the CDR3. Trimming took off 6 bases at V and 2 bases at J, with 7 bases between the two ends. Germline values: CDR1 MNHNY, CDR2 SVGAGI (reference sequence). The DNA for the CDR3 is TGTGCCAGCAGACAGGCCAACTATGGCTACACCTTC. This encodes CASRQANYGYTF.

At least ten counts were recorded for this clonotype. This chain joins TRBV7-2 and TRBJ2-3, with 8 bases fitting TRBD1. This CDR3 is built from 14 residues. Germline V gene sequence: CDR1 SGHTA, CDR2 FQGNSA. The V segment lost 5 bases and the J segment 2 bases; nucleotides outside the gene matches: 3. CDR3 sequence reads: CASSADRVTDTQYF. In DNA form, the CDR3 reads TGTGCCAGCAGCGCGGACAGGGTCACAGATACGCAGTATTTT.

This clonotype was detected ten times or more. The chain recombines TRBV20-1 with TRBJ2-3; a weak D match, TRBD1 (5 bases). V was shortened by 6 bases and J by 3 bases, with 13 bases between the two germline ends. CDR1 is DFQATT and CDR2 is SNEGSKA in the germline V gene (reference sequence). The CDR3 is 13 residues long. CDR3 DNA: TGCAGTGCGCGATTCCAGGGTACAGATACGCAGTATTTT. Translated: CSARFQGTDTQYF.